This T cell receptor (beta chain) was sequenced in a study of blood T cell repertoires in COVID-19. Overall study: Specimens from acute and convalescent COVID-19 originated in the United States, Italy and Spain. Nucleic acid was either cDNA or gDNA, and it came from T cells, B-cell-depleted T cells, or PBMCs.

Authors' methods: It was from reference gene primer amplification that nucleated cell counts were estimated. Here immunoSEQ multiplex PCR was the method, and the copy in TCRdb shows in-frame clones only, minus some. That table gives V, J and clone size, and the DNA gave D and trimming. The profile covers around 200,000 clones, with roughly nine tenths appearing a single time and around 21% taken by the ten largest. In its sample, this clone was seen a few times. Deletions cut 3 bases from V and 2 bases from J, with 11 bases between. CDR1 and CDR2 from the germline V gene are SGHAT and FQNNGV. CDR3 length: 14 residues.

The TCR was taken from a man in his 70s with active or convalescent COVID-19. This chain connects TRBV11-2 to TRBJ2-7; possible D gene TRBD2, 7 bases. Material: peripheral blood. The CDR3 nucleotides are TGTGCCAGCAGCTTCGGGGAGGGGGCCTACGAGCAGTACTTC. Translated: CASSFGEGAYEQYF.